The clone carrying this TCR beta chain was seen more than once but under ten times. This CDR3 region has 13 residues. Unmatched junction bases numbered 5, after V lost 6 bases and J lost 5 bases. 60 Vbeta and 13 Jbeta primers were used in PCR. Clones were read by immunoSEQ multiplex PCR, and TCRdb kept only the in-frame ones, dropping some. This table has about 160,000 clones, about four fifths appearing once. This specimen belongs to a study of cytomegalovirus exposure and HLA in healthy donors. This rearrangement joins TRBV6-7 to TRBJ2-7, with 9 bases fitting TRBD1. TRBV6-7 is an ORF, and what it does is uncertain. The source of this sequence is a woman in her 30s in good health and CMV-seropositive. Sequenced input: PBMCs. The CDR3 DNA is TGTGCCAGCAGACCCCGGGACAGGGACGAGCAGTACTTC. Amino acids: CASRPRDRDEQYF.